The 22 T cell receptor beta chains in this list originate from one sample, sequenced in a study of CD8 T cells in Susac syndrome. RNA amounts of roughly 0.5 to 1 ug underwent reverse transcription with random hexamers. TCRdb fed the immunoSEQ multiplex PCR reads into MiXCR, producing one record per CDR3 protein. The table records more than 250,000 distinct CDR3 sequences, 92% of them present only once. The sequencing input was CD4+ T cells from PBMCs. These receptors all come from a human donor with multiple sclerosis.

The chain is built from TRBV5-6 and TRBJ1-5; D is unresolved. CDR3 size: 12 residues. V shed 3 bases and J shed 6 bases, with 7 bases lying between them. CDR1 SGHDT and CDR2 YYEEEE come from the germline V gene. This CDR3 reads CASSSLGQPQHF. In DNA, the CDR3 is TGTGCCAGCAGCTCGTTAGGTCAGCCCCAGCATTTT.

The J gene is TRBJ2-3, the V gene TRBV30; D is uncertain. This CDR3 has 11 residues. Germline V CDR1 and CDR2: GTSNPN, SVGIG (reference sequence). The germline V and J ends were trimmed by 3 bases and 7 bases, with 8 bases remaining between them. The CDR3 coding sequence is TGTGCCTGGAGCCCTTCCAATACGCAGTATTTT. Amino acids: CAWSPSNTQYF. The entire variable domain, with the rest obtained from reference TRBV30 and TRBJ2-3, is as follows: SQTIHQWPATLVQPVGSPLSLECTVEGTSNPNLYWYRQAAGRGLQLLFYSVGIGQISSEVPQNLSASRPQDRQFILSSKKLLLSDSGFYLCAWSPSNTQYFGPGTRLTVL.

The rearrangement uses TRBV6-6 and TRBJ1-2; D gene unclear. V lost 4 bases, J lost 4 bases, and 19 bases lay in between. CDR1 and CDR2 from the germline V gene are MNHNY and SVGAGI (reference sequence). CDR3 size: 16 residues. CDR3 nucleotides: TGTGCCAGCAGTTCGACCTTCGGCGGGATGGGCTATGGCTACACCTTC. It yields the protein CASSSTFGGMGYGYTF.

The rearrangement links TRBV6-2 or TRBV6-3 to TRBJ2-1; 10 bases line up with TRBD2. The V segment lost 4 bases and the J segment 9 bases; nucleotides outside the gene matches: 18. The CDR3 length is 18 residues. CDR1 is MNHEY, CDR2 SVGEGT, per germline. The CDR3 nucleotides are TGTGCCAGCAGTTCCCGACTAGCGGGTTCCAGCCTGGGCGTTGAGCAGTTCTTC. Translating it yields CASSSRLAGSSLGVEQFF.

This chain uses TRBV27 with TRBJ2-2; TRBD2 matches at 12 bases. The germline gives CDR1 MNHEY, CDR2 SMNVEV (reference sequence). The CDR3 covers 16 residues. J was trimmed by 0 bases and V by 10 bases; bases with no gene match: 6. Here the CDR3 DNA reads TGTGCCACTAGACTAGCGGGGGCCGCGAACACCGGGGAGCTGTTTTTT. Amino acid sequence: CATRLAGAANTGELFF.

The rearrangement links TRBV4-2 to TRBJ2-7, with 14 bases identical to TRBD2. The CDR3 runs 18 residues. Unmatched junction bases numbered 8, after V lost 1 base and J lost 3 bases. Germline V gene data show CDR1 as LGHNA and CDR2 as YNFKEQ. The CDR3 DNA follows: TGTGCCAGCAGCCAAGTGACTAGCGGGGGGGCCTCTTTCTACGAGCAGTACTTC. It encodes CASSQVTSGGASFYEQYF.

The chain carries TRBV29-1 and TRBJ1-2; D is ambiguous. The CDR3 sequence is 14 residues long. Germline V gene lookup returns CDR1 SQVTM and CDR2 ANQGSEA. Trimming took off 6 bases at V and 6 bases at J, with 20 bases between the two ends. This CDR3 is CSVLGRGGIDGYTF. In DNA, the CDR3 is TGCAGCGTGCTAGGTCGGGGAGGGATCGATGGCTACACCTTC.

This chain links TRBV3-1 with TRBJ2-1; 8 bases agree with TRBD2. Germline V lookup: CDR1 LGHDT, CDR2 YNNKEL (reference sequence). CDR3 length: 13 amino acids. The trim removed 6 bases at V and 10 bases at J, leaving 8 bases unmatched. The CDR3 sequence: CASRGTSADEQFF. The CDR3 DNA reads TGTGCCAGCAGGGGGACTAGTGCGGACGAGCAGTTCTTC.

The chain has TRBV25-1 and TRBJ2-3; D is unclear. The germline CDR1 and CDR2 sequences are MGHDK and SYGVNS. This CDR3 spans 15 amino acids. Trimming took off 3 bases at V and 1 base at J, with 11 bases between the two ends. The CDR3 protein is CASSDFPTGTDTQYF. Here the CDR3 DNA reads TGTGCCAGCAGTGATTTCCCCACCGGCACAGATACGCAGTATTTT.

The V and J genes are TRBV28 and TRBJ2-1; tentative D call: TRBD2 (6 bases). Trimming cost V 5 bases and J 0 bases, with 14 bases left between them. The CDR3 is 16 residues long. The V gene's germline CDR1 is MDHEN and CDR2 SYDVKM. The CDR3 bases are TGTGCCAGCAGTCTAGAGTCCGGGGGCTCCTACAATGAGCAGTTCTTC. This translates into CASSLESGGSYNEQFF.

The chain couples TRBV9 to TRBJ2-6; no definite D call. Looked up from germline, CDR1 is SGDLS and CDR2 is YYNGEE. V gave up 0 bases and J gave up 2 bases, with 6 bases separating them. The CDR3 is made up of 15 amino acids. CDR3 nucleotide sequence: TGTGCCAGCAGCGTAGTGGTGGCTGGGGCCAACGTCCTGACTTTC. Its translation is CASSVVVAGANVLTF.

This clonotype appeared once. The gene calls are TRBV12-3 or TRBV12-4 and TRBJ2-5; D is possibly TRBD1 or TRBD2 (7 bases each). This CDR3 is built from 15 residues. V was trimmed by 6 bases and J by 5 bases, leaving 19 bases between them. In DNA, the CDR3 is TGTGCCAGCAGCCCCGGGGGGACAGCAACTGAGACCCAGTACTTC. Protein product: CASSPGGTATETQYF.

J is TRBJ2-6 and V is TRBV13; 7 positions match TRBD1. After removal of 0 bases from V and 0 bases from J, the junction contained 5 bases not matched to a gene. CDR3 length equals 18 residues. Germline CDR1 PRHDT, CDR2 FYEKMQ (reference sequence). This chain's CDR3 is CASSLGRGILSGANVLTF. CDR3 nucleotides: TGTGCCAGCAGCTTAGGCAGGGGGATACTCTCTGGGGCCAACGTCCTGACTTTC.

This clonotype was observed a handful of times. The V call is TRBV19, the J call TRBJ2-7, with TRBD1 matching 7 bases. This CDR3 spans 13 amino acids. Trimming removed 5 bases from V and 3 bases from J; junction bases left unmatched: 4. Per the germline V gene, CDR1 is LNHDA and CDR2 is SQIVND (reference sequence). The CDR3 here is CASSGRDSYEQYF. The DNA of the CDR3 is TGTGCCAGTAGTGGCCGGGACAGCTACGAGCAGTACTTC.

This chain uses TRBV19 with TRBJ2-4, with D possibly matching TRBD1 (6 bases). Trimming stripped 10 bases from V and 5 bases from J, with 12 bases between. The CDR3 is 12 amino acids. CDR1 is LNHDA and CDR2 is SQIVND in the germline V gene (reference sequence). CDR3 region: CATADRQNIQYF. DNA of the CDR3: TGTGCCACCGCGGACAGACAAAACATTCAGTACTTC.

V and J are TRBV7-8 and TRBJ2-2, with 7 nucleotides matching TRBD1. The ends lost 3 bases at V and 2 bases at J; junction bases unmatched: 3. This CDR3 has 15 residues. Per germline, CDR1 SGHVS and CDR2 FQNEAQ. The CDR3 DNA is TGTGCCAGCAGCTTTGGACAGGTTAACACCGGGGAGCTGTTTTTT. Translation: CASSFGQVNTGELFF.

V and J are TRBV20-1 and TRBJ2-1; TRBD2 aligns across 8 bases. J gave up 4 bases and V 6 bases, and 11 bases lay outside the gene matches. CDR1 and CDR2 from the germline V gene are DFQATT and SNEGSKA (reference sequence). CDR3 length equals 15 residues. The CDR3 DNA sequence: TGCAGTGCACCTCTCCCGGGGGGGCCATACAATGAGCAGTTCTTC. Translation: CSAPLPGGPYNEQFF.

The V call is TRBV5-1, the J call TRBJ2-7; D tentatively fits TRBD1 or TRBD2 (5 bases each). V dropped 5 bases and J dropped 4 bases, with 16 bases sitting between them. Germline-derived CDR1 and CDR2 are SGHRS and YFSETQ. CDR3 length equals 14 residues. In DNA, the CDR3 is TGCGCCAGCAGACCGTGGGGGAGTTCTTACGAGCAGTACTTC. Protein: CASRPWGSSYEQYF.

The CDR3 sequence: CASSRQTGSSDTQYF. CDR3 sequence (DNA): TGCGCCAGCAGCCGCCAAACAGGTTCGTCAGATACGCAGTATTTT. This chain joins TRBV5-1 and TRBJ2-3, with D tentatively TRBD1 (5 bases). The CDR3 consists of 15 residues. The V gene's germline CDR1 is SGHRS and CDR2 YFSETQ. Trimming cost V 4 bases and J 4 bases, with 16 bases left between them.

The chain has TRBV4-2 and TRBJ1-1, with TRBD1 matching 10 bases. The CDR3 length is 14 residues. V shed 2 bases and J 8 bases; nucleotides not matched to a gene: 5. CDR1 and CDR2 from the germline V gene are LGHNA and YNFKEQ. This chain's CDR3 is CASSQSTGGGEAFF. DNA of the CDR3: TGTGCCAGCAGCCAATCGACAGGGGGCGGAGAAGCTTTCTTT.

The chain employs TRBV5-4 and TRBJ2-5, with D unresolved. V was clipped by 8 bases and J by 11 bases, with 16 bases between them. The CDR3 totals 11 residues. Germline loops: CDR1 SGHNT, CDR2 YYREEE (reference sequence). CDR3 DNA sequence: TGTGCCAGTTCCCCTCACGGTCCTCAGTACTTC. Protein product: CASSPHGPQYF.

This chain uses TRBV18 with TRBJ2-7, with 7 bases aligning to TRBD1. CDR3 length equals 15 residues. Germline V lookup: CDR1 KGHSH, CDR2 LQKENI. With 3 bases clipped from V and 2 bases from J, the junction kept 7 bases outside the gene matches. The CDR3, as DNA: TGTGCCAGCTCACCTCGACAGGGTGGCGCCTACGAGCAGTACTTC. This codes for CASSPRQGGAYEQYF.